This TCR beta chain was sequenced in a study of T-cell reconstitution after alpha-beta-depleted transplantation in children. Germline assignment: CDR1 SGHKS and CDR2 YYEKEE (reference sequence). The CDR3 has 17 residues. Trimming pared 0 bases from V and 7 bases from J, leaving 22 bases between. This clonotype was detected once. For TCRbeta, the library was prepared with unique molecular identifiers. From the PCR reads, TCRdb called clonotypes with MiXCR, one entry per CDR3 protein. The profile shows about 410,000 distinct CDR3 sequences, 20% of them singletons. The chain links TRBV5-5 to TRBJ2-5, with D perhaps TRBD1 or TRBD2 (6 bases each). This TCR came from a human donor who donated a stem cell graft to a child with acute myeloid leukemia. The sample in question was PBMCs from the stem cell graft donor, obtained from the stem cell graft. The chain's CDR3 is CASSLDVGQGDFGTQYF. The CDR3 nucleotides read TGTGCCAGCAGCTTGGATGTGGGACAAGGGGACTTTGGGACCCAGTACTTC.